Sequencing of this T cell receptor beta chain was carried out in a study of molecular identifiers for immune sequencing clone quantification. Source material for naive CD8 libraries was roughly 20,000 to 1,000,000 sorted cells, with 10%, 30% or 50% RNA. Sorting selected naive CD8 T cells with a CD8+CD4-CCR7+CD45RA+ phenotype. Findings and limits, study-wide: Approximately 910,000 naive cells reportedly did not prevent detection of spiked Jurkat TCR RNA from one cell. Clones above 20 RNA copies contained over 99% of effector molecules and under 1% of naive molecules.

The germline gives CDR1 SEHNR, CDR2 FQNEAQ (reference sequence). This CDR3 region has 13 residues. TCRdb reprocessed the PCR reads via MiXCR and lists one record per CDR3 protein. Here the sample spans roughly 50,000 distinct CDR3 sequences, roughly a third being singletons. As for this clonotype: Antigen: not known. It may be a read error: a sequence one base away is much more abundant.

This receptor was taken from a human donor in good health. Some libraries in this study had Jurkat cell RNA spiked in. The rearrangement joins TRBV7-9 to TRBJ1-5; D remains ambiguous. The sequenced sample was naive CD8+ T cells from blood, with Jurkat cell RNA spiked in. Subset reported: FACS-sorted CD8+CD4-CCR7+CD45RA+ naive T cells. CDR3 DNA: TGTGCCAGAAGCTTAGACGTCGACCAGCCCCAGCATTTT. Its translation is CARSLDVDQPQHF.